These 21 T cell receptor beta chains came from one sample sequenced in a study of beta chain features in type 1 diabetes. The whole isolated RNA underwent reverse transcription, so sequencing captured expressed TCRB transcripts. The table came from immunoSEQ multiplex PCR; TCRdb's copy has only in-frame clones and leaves some out. The sample lists about 320,000 clones, around 15% occurring once. The sample consisted of central memory CD4+ T cells from blood. The receptor source for this set is a man aged 25-45 years in good health.

This clone was found a few times. This sequence joins TRBV5-4 and TRBJ1-1, with TRBD1 matching 7 bases. This CDR3 is built from 14 residues. The J segment lost 3 bases and the V segment lost 7 bases, leaving 9 bases of the junction unmatched. In germline, CDR1 is SGHNT, CDR2 YYREEE (reference sequence). The CDR3 DNA reads as TGTGCCAGCTACAGGGGCGGCGGAGACACTGAAGCTTTCTTT. This codes for CASYRGGGDTEAFF.

V is TRBV9 and J is TRBJ2-5, with D possibly matching TRBD2 (5 bases). There are 14 residues in the CDR3. V was cut by 4 bases and J by 4 bases, with 14 bases left in between. Germline CDR1 SGDLS, CDR2 YYNGEE. Here the CDR3 reads CASSFRRDGETQYF. In nucleotides, the CDR3 is TGTGCCAGCAGCTTTAGACGGGATGGAGAGACCCAGTACTTC.

This clone was seen a few times. The rearrangement links TRBV6-1 to TRBJ2-7, with TRBD2 as a possible D gene (6 bases). Trimming took off 2 bases at V and 3 bases at J, with 14 bases between the two ends. Germline V gene sequence: CDR1 MNHNS, CDR2 SASEGT. The CDR3 is made up of 15 amino acids. The DNA for the CDR3 is TGTGCCAGCAGTGAAATCGTGGGGACTTACTACGAGCAGTACTTC. Translation gives CASSEIVGTYYEQYF.

The chain recombines TRBV4-3 with TRBJ1-2; tentatively, D is TRBD1 (6 bases). The CDR3 runs to 15 residues. V gave up 0 bases and J gave up 2 bases, with 10 bases separating them. Per germline, CDR1 LGHNA and CDR2 YSLEER. The CDR3 DNA is TGCGCCAGCAGCCAAGATTACAGGGAGAACTATGGCTACACCTTC. It codes for CASSQDYRENYGYTF.

CDR3 coding DNA: TGTGCCAGCAGCGCCCAAGGACGGATAGACACAGATACGCAGTATTTT. Amino acid sequence: CASSAQGRIDTDTQYF. The chain couples TRBV9 to TRBJ2-3; no clear D gene. The V gene lost 3 bases and the J gene lost 2 bases, with 16 bases spanning the gap. The CDR3 runs to 16 residues. The germline V gene has CDR1 SGDLS and CDR2 YYNGEE.

There are many counts of this clone. The chain employs TRBV19 and TRBJ2-7; 8 bases map to TRBD1. Trimming took 4 bases from V and 6 from J; bases not matched to a gene: 5. Germline V gene sequence: CDR1 LNHDA, CDR2 SQIVND (reference sequence). The CDR3 sequence is 13 residues long. The CDR3 nucleotides read TGTGCCAGTAGTAAGTTTCAGGGGGCCGAGCAGTACGTC. Protein: CASSKFQGAEQYV.

The gene calls are TRBV11-2 and TRBJ1-6; tentative D call: TRBD1 (5 bases). Per the germline V gene, CDR1 is SGHAT and CDR2 is FQNNGV. The CDR3 has 15 residues. Trimming removed 2 bases from V and 5 bases from J, with 10 bases in between. The CDR3 protein is CASSLSTADNSPLHF. DNA of the CDR3: TGTGCCAGCAGCTTATCGACAGCAGATAATTCACCCCTCCACTTT.

This chain links TRBV4-3 with TRBJ1-3; D remains ambiguous. Germline V gene data show CDR1 as LGHNA and CDR2 as YSLEER. Between the trimmed V and J ends, which lost 0 bases and 4 bases, there was a span of 10 bases. The CDR3 has 15 amino acids. The CDR3 DNA is TGCGCCAGCAGCCAAGATTACGGTGTCGGAAACACCATATATTTT. Encoded protein: CASSQDYGVGNTIYF.

This clone has only a few counts. The chain couples TRBV4-2 to TRBJ2-4, with 12 bases identical to TRBD2. Germline V CDR1 and CDR2: LGHNA, YNFKEQ. This CDR3 spans 17 amino acids. V dropped 3 bases and J dropped 7; count of bases not matched to a gene: 10. CDR3: CASSQDASGRARNIQYF. CDR3 nucleotides: TGTGCCAGCAGCCAGGATGCTAGCGGGAGGGCCCGGAACATTCAGTACTTC.

The chain links TRBV15 to TRBJ2-5; D is possibly TRBD2 (6 bases). The germline CDR1 and CDR2 sequences are LNHNV and YYDKDF (reference sequence). This CDR3 has 16 residues. Trimming left V 1 base short and J 4 bases short, with 16 bases between. Here the CDR3 reads CATSRASGRRSETQYF. The CDR3 region has the DNA TGTGCCACCAGCAGAGCTTCCGGGAGACGATCAGAGACCCAGTACTTC.

This clone was detected many times. The chain has TRBV5-6 and TRBJ1-2; TRBD1 might be the D (6 bases). The CDR3 spans 15 residues. Per germline, CDR1 SGHDT and CDR2 YYEEEE. V lost 0 bases, J lost 4 bases, and 13 bases lay in between. CDR3 in DNA: TGTGCCAGCAGCTTGGACGGGGGGCTCATCTATGGCTACACCTTC. It encodes CASSLDGGLIYGYTF.

This clone has a handful of counts. This rearrangement joins TRBV6-5 to TRBJ1-2; D is ambiguous. The CDR3 spans 14 residues. The V and J ends lost 0 bases and 1 base respectively, with 6 bases between them. Germline V CDR1 and CDR2: MNHEY, SVGAGI. DNA for the CDR3: TGTGCCAGCAGTTACTCGCCAGATAACTATGGCTACACCTTC. Translation: CASSYSPDNYGYTF.

This clone has only a few counts. The rearrangement joins TRBV18 to TRBJ1-3; TRBD1 agrees at 7 bases. J was trimmed by 2 bases and V by 3 bases; bases with no gene match: 1. The CDR3 extends over 14 amino acids. The germline V gene encodes CDR1 KGHSH and CDR2 LQKENI. In DNA form, the CDR3 reads TGTGCCAGCTCACCCGGACAGGCTGGAAACACCATATATTTT. It yields the protein CASSPGQAGNTIYF.

At least ten counts were recorded for this clone. The rearrangement uses TRBV10-3 and TRBJ1-1, with D possibly being TRBD1 (6 bases). Germline CDR1 is ENHRY and CDR2 is SYGVKD. CDR3 length: 14 residues. The V end was cut by 0 bases, the J end by 3 bases, with 8 bases between. The CDR3 spells CAISESYRDTEAFF. The CDR3 DNA is TGTGCCATCAGTGAGTCGTACAGGGACACTGAAGCTTTCTTT.

This clone showed up just a few times. This sample also contains other DNA sequences that code for the same CDR3. V and J are TRBV29-1 and TRBJ2-2; 7 bases agree with TRBD1. Trimming took 6 bases from V and 1 from J; bases not matched to a gene: 5. Per the germline V gene, CDR1 is SQVTM and CDR2 is ANQGSEA. CDR3 length: 14 amino acids. The CDR3 reads CSVRQGGNTGELFF. In DNA, the CDR3 is TGCAGCGTCCGACAGGGCGGGAACACCGGGGAGCTGTTTTTT.

This chain links TRBV16 with TRBJ2-1; TRBD1 or TRBD2 may be the D gene (5 bases each). Germline V gene data show CDR1 as KGHSY and CDR2 as FQNENV. The CDR3 is 23 amino acids. The V end lost 2 bases, the J end lost 7 bases, and 39 bases lay between the germline ends. CDR3: CASSQSLQYKGDGSSSLPNEQFF. Written as DNA, the CDR3 is TGTGCCAGCAGCCAAAGCCTACAATACAAAGGGGACGGGTCTTCGTCCCTCCCGAATGAGCAGTTCTTC.

The J gene is TRBJ1-2, the V gene TRBV28, with unresolved D. The V and J ends lost 2 bases and 3 bases respectively, with 10 bases between them. CDR3 length: 14 residues. The germline gives CDR1 MDHEN, CDR2 SYDVKM. The CDR3 nucleotides read TGTGCCAGCAGTTTAGGCCGCGTTGACTATGGCTACACCTTC. Translation gives CASSLGRVDYGYTF.

The genes are TRBV29-1 and TRBJ2-7; no clear D gene. V was pared by 2 bases and J by 3 bases, with 5 bases between. The length of the CDR3 is 11 residues. Germline V CDR1 and CDR2: SQVTM, ANQGSEA. CDR3 coding DNA: TGCAGCGTTGAACTTAACTACGAGCAGTACTTC. Residues: CSVELNYEQYF.

This clone has just a few counts. The chain uses TRBV19 and TRBJ1-1, with TRBD1 matching 7 bases. J was trimmed by 4 bases and V by 7 bases; bases with no gene match: 9. This CDR3 has 14 amino acids. From germline, CDR1 is LNHDA and CDR2 SQIVND (reference sequence). CDR3 amino acids: CASKRQGLGTEAFF. DNA for the CDR3: TGTGCCAGTAAAAGACAGGGATTGGGCACTGAAGCTTTCTTT.

J is TRBJ1-3 and V is TRBV18; D call uncertain. V was shortened by 1 base and J by 0 bases, with 16 bases between the two germline ends. Germline values: CDR1 KGHSH, CDR2 LQKENI. There are 18 residues in the CDR3. Written as DNA, the CDR3 is TGTGCCAGCTCACCACTCCCACAGCCCAGAAACTCTGGAAACACCATATATTTT. Encoded protein: CASSPLPQPRNSGNTIYF.

This chain joins TRBV2 and TRBJ1-1; 8 bases align to TRBD1. Trimming removed 3 bases from V and 7 bases from J; junction bases left unmatched: 7. This CDR3 has 14 residues. The V gene's germline CDR1 is SNHLY and CDR2 FYNNEI. CDR3 nucleotides: TGTGCCAGCAGTGATACCGGACAGGGAGGTGAAGCTTTCTTT. Translation: CASSDTGQGGEAFF. Supplemented by reference TRBV2 and TRBJ1-1, the full variable domain reads EPEVTQTPSHQVTQMGQEVILRCVPISNHLYFYWYRQILGQKVEFLVSFYNNEISEKSEIFDDQFSVERPDGSNFTLKIRSTKLEDSAMYFCASSDTGQGGEAFFGQGTRLTVV.